This T cell receptor beta chain appears in the sequencing data of a study of blood T cell repertoires in COVID-19. As for the study in general: Sites across the United States, Italy and Spain contributed samples from acute and convalescent COVID-19. Sources were T cells, B-cell-depleted T cells, or PBMCs; the material itself was cDNA or gDNA.

Germline-derived CDR1 and CDR2 are LNHDA and SQIVND (reference sequence). Germline trimming cut 6 bases from V and 8 bases from J; bases unmatched to any gene: 8. CDR3 length equals 15 residues. In the original analysis: Amplification of reference gene primers was used by the study to estimate nucleated cell counts. The repertoire was sequenced with immunoSEQ multiplex PCR; TCRdb's copy has only in-frame clones and lacks some. V, J and clone size are taken as reported in that table, and D and trimming were inferred from the DNA itself. The data contain under 250,000 clones, less than 85% of them singletons.

The receptor's source is a woman in her seventies with acute or convalescent COVID-19. Sequencing used peripheral blood. The chain joins TRBV19 to TRBJ2-1, with 12 bases aligning to TRBD1. The CDR3 sequence: CASSLGGTGGHEQFF. The CDR3 DNA sequence: TGTGCCAGTAGCTTAGGCGGGACAGGGGGCCATGAGCAGTTCTTC. Full variable domain (outside the CDR3, taken from reference TRBV19 and TRBJ2-1): DGGITQSPKYLFRKEGQNVTLSCEQNLNHDAMYWYRQDPGQGLRLIYYSQIVNDFQKGDIAEGYSVSREKKESFPLTVTSAQKNPTAFYLCASSLGGTGGHEQFFGPGTRLTVL.